Below, 22 T cell receptor beta chains from the same sample are listed, as sequenced in a study of blood T cell repertoires in COVID-19. The repertoire was sequenced with immunoSEQ multiplex PCR; TCRdb's copy has only in-frame clones and lacks some. The sample contains 60,000 to 75,000 clones, roughly 91% of which appear only once. Material for sequencing was peripheral blood. The receptors here all came from a human donor in a cohort sampled during active COVID-19.

The chain recombines TRBV27 with TRBJ1-1, with 8 positions matching TRBD1. The ends lost 5 bases at V and 4 bases at J; junction bases unmatched: 6. The V gene's germline CDR1 is MNHEY and CDR2 SMNVEV (reference sequence). The CDR3 consists of 14 residues. The CDR3, as DNA: TGTGCCAGCAGTCACAGGGGGGGCGGCACTGAAGCTTTCTTT. Translating it yields CASSHRGGGTEAFF.

This chain links TRBV6-2 or TRBV6-3 with TRBJ1-5, with D uncertain. Trimming left V 6 bases short and J 1 base short, with 19 bases between. Germline V gives CDR1 MNHEY, CDR2 SVGEGT. This CDR3 spans 17 amino acids. Written as DNA, the CDR3 is TGTGCCAGCAGCTTCCCTCCGGTGGTGGTAAGCAATCAGCCCCAGCATTTT. It codes for CASSFPPVVVSNQPQHF.

Regarding this clone: Mismatch with germline at one junction end may stem from a read error. V gene TRBV4-2 combines with J gene TRBJ2-2; D perhaps matches TRBD2 (6 bases). Germline loops: CDR1 LGHNA, CDR2 YNFKEQ. The CDR3 loop spans 16 amino acids. CDR3 sequence reads: CASTQGSGSNTGELFF. CDR3 nucleotide sequence: TGTGCCAGCACCCAAGGGTCCGGGAGTAACACCGGGGAGCTGTTTTTT.

The chain combines TRBV4-1 with TRBJ2-2; D is undetermined. The CDR3 runs 14 residues. Germline V CDR1 and CDR2: MGHRA, YSYEKL. Trimming shortened V by 1 base and J by 10 bases, and 13 bases separated the two germline ends. The CDR3 reads CASSQASSSEELFF. In DNA form, the CDR3 reads TGCGCCAGCAGCCAAGCTTCAAGTTCAGAGGAGCTGTTTTTT.

The V and J genes are TRBV9 and TRBJ2-1; 8 positions agree with TRBD2. CDR3 length: 14 residues. From germline, CDR1 is SGDLS and CDR2 YYNGEE. Losses at the gene ends were 0 bases for V and 8 bases for J; bases not matched to a gene: 4. The CDR3 loop reads CASSVGVAGYEQFF. CDR3 DNA sequence: TGTGCCAGCAGCGTAGGAGTAGCGGGATATGAGCAGTTCTTC. The full variable domain, completed using reference TRBV9 and TRBJ2-1, is DSGVTQTPKHLITATGQRVTLRCSPRSGDLSVYWYQQSLDQGLQFLIQYYNGEERAKGNILERFSAQQFPDLHSELNLSSLELGDSALYFCASSVGVAGYEQFFGPGTRLTVL.

The rearrangement joins TRBV6-5 to TRBJ1-4; 12 nucleotides match TRBD1. The CDR3 covers 15 residues. V trimming: 6 bases; J trimming: 7 bases; junction bases outside the gene matches: 6. Germline V gene data show CDR1 as MNHEY and CDR2 as SVGAGI. The DNA for the CDR3 is TGTGCCAGCAGACCCGGGACAGGGGGCGCTGAAAAACTGTTTTTT. This translates into CASRPGTGGAEKLFF.

The CDR3 nucleotides read TGTGCCAGCAGTAAACGCGGGCAGGGGTTCCACGAGCAGTACTTC. As protein: CASSKRGQGFHEQYF. V and J are TRBV5-5 and TRBJ2-7; perhaps TRBD1 as D (6 bases). The CDR3 length is 15 residues. Trimming took 5 bases from V and 5 from J, leaving 20 bases between them. Germline values: CDR1 SGHKS, CDR2 YYEKEE (reference sequence).

This chain links TRBV28 with TRBJ1-4, with a possible D match to TRBD1 (5 bases). Germline V gene sequence: CDR1 MDHEN, CDR2 SYDVKM. V was shortened by 2 bases and J by 7 bases, with 14 bases between the two germline ends. CDR3 length: 15 amino acids. The CDR3 region is CASSLLGQGSEKLFF. The CDR3, as DNA: TGTGCCAGCAGTTTACTTGGGCAGGGCTCTGAAAAACTGTTTTTT.

J is TRBJ2-7 and V is TRBV6-6; 7 nucleotides match TRBD2. CDR1 and CDR2 from the germline V gene are MNHNY and SVGAGI (reference sequence). The CDR3 loop spans 13 amino acids. Germline trimming cut 11 bases from V and 3 bases from J; bases unmatched to any gene: 10. The CDR3 is CAAGRSRFYEQYF. CDR3 nucleotide sequence: TGTGCCGCCGGGAGGAGCCGGTTCTACGAGCAGTACTTC.

The V and J genes are TRBV25-1 and TRBJ2-6; D remains unclear. Trimming removed 1 base from V and 0 bases from J, with 4 bases in between. Germline V gene data show CDR1 as MGHDK and CDR2 as SYGVNS. This CDR3 is built from 15 residues. CDR3 sequence (DNA): TGTGCCAGCAGTGAATTCAGCTCTGGGGCCAACGTCCTGACTTTC. This codes for CASSEFSSGANVLTF.

The chain couples TRBV19 to TRBJ1-4; D gene unclear. The CDR3 runs 14 residues. V gave up 9 bases and J gave up 0 bases, with 11 bases separating them. The germline gives CDR1 LNHDA, CDR2 SQIVND (reference sequence). CDR3 region: CASLKTPTNEKLFF. CDR3 nucleotide sequence: TGTGCCAGCTTGAAGACACCAACTAATGAAAAACTGTTTTTT.

This sequence joins TRBV7-3 and TRBJ1-1, with 10 bases that match TRBD1. Germline V gene sequence: CDR1 SGHTA, CDR2 FQGTGA. With V trimmed by 4 bases and J by 5 bases, 4 bases remained unmatched. The CDR3 totals 14 residues. The CDR3 bases are TGTGCCAGCAGCTACGGACAGGGGGTGACTGAAGCTTTCTTT. It yields the protein CASSYGQGVTEAFF.

CDR3 sequence: CASSYSNQPQHF. The CDR3, as DNA: TGTGCCAGCTCTTATAGCAATCAGCCCCAGCATTTT. The chain carries TRBV28 and TRBJ1-5; no definite D call. CDR3 length: 12 residues. The V gene's germline CDR1 is MDHEN and CDR2 SYDVKM. The V gene lost 8 bases and the J gene lost 0 bases, with 5 bases spanning the gap. The full variable domain, rest sourced from reference TRBV28 and TRBJ1-5, is DVKVTQSSRYLVKRTGEKVFLECVQDMDHENMFWYRQDPGLGLRLIYFSYDVKMKEKGDIPEGYSVSREKKERFSLILESASTNQTSMYLCASSYSNQPQHFGDGTRLSIL.

This clone was found once. This chain links TRBV6-5 with TRBJ2-7, with D possibly being TRBD1 (5 bases). This CDR3 has 16 residues. Germline V gene data show CDR1 as MNHEY and CDR2 as SVGAGI. V was pared by 0 bases and J by 2 bases, with 14 bases between. The CDR3 here is CASSYSGHSSTYEQYF. CDR3 bases: TGTGCCAGCAGTTACTCGGGGCACAGTTCGACCTACGAGCAGTACTTC.

The V gene is TRBV5-1, the J gene TRBJ2-7; D might be TRBD2 (7 bases). CDR1 SGHRS and CDR2 YFSETQ come from the germline V gene. Trimming stripped 3 bases from V and 5 bases from J, with 18 bases between. The CDR3 contains 15 residues. Here the CDR3 DNA reads TGCGCCAGCAGCTCGGTTTCGGCGGGGGCCGACGAGCAGTACTTC. Protein: CASSSVSAGADEQYF.

V gene TRBV27 combines with J gene TRBJ1-4; possible D gene TRBD1, 6 bases. The V and J ends lost 5 bases and 0 bases respectively, with 22 bases between them. Germline V gives CDR1 MNHEY, CDR2 SMNVEV (reference sequence). CDR3 length: 19 residues. The CDR3 is CASSPTGRGAIATNEKLFF. DNA of the CDR3: TGTGCCAGCAGTCCCACCGGGCGGGGGGCGATAGCAACTAATGAAAAACTGTTTTTT.

This clone has a single count. This sequence joins TRBV20-1 and TRBJ2-7; D is perhaps TRBD2 (5 bases). The CDR3 runs to 12 residues. Germline V gives CDR1 DFQATT, CDR2 SNEGSKA (reference sequence). V lost 3 bases and J 3 bases, leaving 9 bases between the germline ends. CDR3: CSASAGNYEQYF. CDR3 bases: TGCAGTGCTAGTGCGGGTAACTACGAGCAGTACTTC.

This CDR3 is CASSLSINYGYTF. In DNA, the CDR3 is TGTGCCAGCAGTTTGTCTATAAACTATGGCTACACCTTC. V and J are TRBV28 and TRBJ1-2; no definite D call. This CDR3 comprises 13 residues. V shed 3 bases and J shed 2 bases, with 7 bases lying between them. Germline CDR1 MDHEN, CDR2 SYDVKM.

This clone appeared a single time. The DNA of the CDR3 is TGCGCCAGCAGCCGTCTGACAGGGGGCGCCGAAAACTATGGCTACACCTTC. It specifies CASSRLTGGAENYGYTF. The chain carries TRBV5-1 and TRBJ1-2, with 10 bases matching TRBD1. The germline CDR1 and CDR2 sequences are SGHRS and YFSETQ. Trimming took 4 bases from V and 2 from J; bases not matched to a gene: 11. The CDR3 length is 17 residues.

This clone has a single count. The genes are TRBV10-3 and TRBJ2-1, with 15 nucleotides matching TRBD2. The CDR3 sequence is 19 residues long. V dropped 3 bases and J dropped 3; count of bases not matched to a gene: 9. Germline V gene sequence: CDR1 ENHRY, CDR2 SYGVKD. CDR3 DNA sequence: TGTGCCATCAGTGACTCAACAGGACTAGCGGGAGGGAGCTACAATGAGCAGTTCTTC. Translated, it gives CAISDSTGLAGGSYNEQFF.

The chain employs TRBV19 and TRBJ2-1; 7 bases fit TRBD2. The germline V gene encodes CDR1 LNHDA and CDR2 SQIVND (reference sequence). V shed 3 bases and J 8 bases; nucleotides not matched to a gene: 13. The CDR3 sequence is 16 residues long. Here the CDR3 reads CASSIVAGVLRDEQFF. DNA of the CDR3: TGTGCCAGTAGTATTGTGGCGGGAGTCCTCCGGGATGAGCAGTTCTTC.

The chain is built from TRBV9 and TRBJ2-3; 12 bases are a match to TRBD1. J lost 0 bases, V lost 3 bases, and 14 bases had no gene match. CDR1 SGDLS and CDR2 YYNGEE come from the germline V gene. The CDR3 sequence is 20 residues long. As DNA, the CDR3 is TGTGCCAGCAGCGCCAGGGACAGGGGGCTTGACTTATTTAGCACAGATACGCAGTATTTT. It yields the protein CASSARDRGLDLFSTDTQYF.